Below are 17 T cell receptor beta chains sequenced from a single sample in a study of regulatory T cells in long-lasting Graves disease (dated by TCRdb to the early 2020s). Libraries were made using multiplex PCR. The reads were generated on an Illumina HiSeq 4000. CDR3 regions were amplified by Arm-PCR with iRepertoire HTBI primers to construct TCR beta libraries. The raw public reads went through TCRdb reprocessing: fastp at Q25, MiXCR clone calling, in-frame beta chains kept. Rows matching on CDR3 protein sequence are summarized as one entry with the most common DNA and genes. This sample holds some 430,000 distinct CDR3 sequences; roughly 21% were observed only once. Of the sample, 6.5% to 9% falls within the top ten clones. Taken with the paper, the label for time point translates to: persistent/refractory GD, antithyroid drugs over 5 years with positive TRAb. For both TCR sequencing and RNA sequencing, RNA was extracted from PBMCs using TRIzol.

The sequencing used peripheral blood mononuclear cells (PBMCs), collected when the disease was refractory, from a patient treated with antithyroid drugs. Source of these receptors: a female donor with Graves disease.

V usage is TRBV5-1 and J usage is TRBJ2-5, with TRBD1 identical over 8 bases. CDR1 is SGHRS and CDR2 is YFSETQ in the germline V gene. Trimming removed 9 bases from V and 5 bases from J; junction bases left unmatched: 6. The CDR3 is 12 residues long. CDR3 amino acids: CANSTGEETQYF. CDR3 coding DNA: TGCGCCAACTCGACAGGGGAGGAGACCCAGTACTTC. The full variable domain, its missing parts supplied by reference TRBV5-1 and TRBJ2-5, is KAGVTQTPRYLIKTRGQQVTLSCSPISGHRSVSWYQQTPGQGLQFLFEYFSETQRNKGNFPGRFSGRQFSNSRSEMNVSTLELGDSALYLCANSTGEETQYFGPGTRLLVL.

This clonotype was picked up a small number of times. This sequence joins TRBV5-1 and TRBJ2-5; 10 bases fit TRBD1. The CDR3 covers 15 residues. Germline lookup yields CDR1 SGHRS and CDR2 YFSETQ. V was pared by 2 bases and J by 4 bases, with 5 bases of the junction left unmatched. CDR3 sequence: CASSFQGQGLETQYF. In nucleotides, the CDR3 is TGCGCCAGCAGCTTTCAGGGACAGGGGTTAGAGACCCAGTACTTC.

V and J are TRBV28 and TRBJ2-7, with D hard to call. V was pared by 4 bases and J by 1 base, with 17 bases between. Per germline, CDR1 MDHEN and CDR2 SYDVKM. The CDR3 spans 16 residues. The CDR3 region is CASSSSSPLFSYEQYF. The CDR3 DNA sequence: TGTGCCAGCAGTTCATCTTCTCCTCTATTTTCCTACGAGCAGTACTTC.

This clonotype was counted between two and nine times. V and J are TRBV7-9 and TRBJ2-5, with 10 bases matching TRBD2. Germline CDR1 reads SEHNR; CDR2 reads FQNEAQ (reference sequence). The CDR3 length is 18 residues. V lost 6 bases, J lost 3 bases, and 16 bases stayed unmatched. CDR3 sequence (DNA): TGTGCCAGCAGTTTATTTCGGGCTAGCGGGAGTCCAAAAGAGACCCAGTACTTC. The encoded protein is CASSLFRASGSPKETQYF.

The chain uses TRBV6-5 and TRBJ1-2; 9 bases agree with TRBD1. With 4 bases clipped from V and 4 bases from J, the junction kept 7 bases outside the gene matches. CDR1 and CDR2 from the germline V gene are MNHEY and SVGAGI. The CDR3 loop spans 15 amino acids. For the CDR3, the DNA is TGTGCCAGCAGTTTTGGGACAGGGAGTAGCTATGGCTACACCTTC. It codes for CASSFGTGSSYGYTF.

The gene calls are TRBV5-8 and TRBJ2-7, with TRBD1 matching 11 bases. There are 16 residues in the CDR3. Germline CDR1 SGHTS, CDR2 YDEGEE. J gave up 6 bases and V 4 bases, and 12 bases lay outside the gene matches. CDR3 nucleotide sequence: TGTGCCAGCAGCCCCAACCCGGGACAGGGGGTAAGCGAGCAGTACTTC. Translating it yields CASSPNPGQGVSEQYF.

This chain connects TRBV5-6 to TRBJ2-7; D could derive from TRBD1 or TRBD2 (6 bases each). V was pared by 3 bases and J by 3 bases, with 13 bases between. The CDR3 loop spans 14 amino acids. Germline V gene data show CDR1 as SGHDT and CDR2 as YYEEEE. For the CDR3, the DNA is TGTGCCAGCAGCTCTATACAGGGAGGCTACGAGCAGTACTTC. Protein sequence: CASSSIQGGYEQYF.

The J gene is TRBJ2-7, the V gene TRBV11-2; D may be TRBD1 (5 bases). The V and J ends lost 0 bases and 6 bases respectively, with 15 bases between them. The CDR3 covers 15 residues. Germline V CDR1 and CDR2: SGHAT, FQNNGV. This CDR3 is CASSLDSGRAGEQYF. DNA of the CDR3: TGTGCCAGCAGCTTAGATTCGGGCAGGGCTGGCGAGCAGTACTTC.

V and J are TRBV4-1 and TRBJ1-5, with D unresolved. The CDR3 is 15 residues long. V was clipped by 0 bases and J by 3 bases, with 9 bases between them. Germline lookup yields CDR1 MGHRA and CDR2 YSYEKL. Written as DNA, the CDR3 is TGCGCCAGCAGCCAAGAGGACCTTTCCAATCAGCCCCAGCATTTT. As protein: CASSQEDLSNQPQHF.

This clonotype has a count of ten or more. The V and J genes are TRBV6-5 and TRBJ2-5, with D perhaps TRBD2 (6 bases). Trimming pared 3 bases from V and 0 bases from J, leaving 11 bases between. The CDR3 has 15 amino acids. Germline CDR1 reads MNHEY; CDR2 reads SVGAGI. The DNA of the CDR3 is TGTGCCAGCAGTTATTATACGGGGGACCAAGAGACCCAGTACTTC. Translating gives CASSYYTGDQETQYF.

This clonotype was found many times. The rearrangement joins TRBV12-3 or TRBV12-4 to TRBJ2-7, with 8 bases identical to TRBD2. The CDR3 is 15 amino acids. V was pared by 5 bases and J by 2 bases, with 8 bases of the junction left unmatched. The CDR3 region is CASSPTSGEPYEQYF. The CDR3 nucleotides read TGTGCCAGCAGTCCAACTAGCGGCGAACCCTACGAGCAGTACTTC.

In its sample, this clonotype was seen many times. The chain uses TRBV12-3 or TRBV12-4 and TRBJ1-1, with no clear D. The CDR3 runs to 13 residues. With 1 base removed from V and 8 bases from J, the gap between germline ends came to 11 bases. DNA of the CDR3: TGTGCCAGCAGTTTAGGTGCTACACGAGAAGCTTTCTTT. Translation: CASSLGATREAFF.

This clonotype was observed a few times. DNA for the CDR3: TGCAGTGCCCCCAGGGCCGGGACAGTGGGCCACGAGCAGTACTTC. As protein: CSAPRAGTVGHEQYF. The V and J genes are TRBV20-1 and TRBJ2-7, with TRBD1 identical over 7 bases. The germline V gene has CDR1 DFQATT and CDR2 SNEGSKA (reference sequence). Losses at the gene ends were 6 bases for V and 5 bases for J; bases not matched to a gene: 16. The CDR3 totals 15 residues.

Regarding this clonotype: With a far larger clone one base away, a read error is the likely cause. Since the CDR3 does not end with the conserved phenylalanine or tryptophan, this likely comes from a read error. The chain joins TRBV11-2 to TRBJ1-1; D might be TRBD1 (6 bases). CDR1 is SGHAT, CDR2 FQNNGV, per germline. The germline V and J ends were trimmed by 5 bases and 5 bases, with 12 bases remaining between them. This CDR3 has 13 residues. The CDR3, as DNA: TGTGCCAGCAGCCCCCAACAGGGAACTGAAGCTTTCATT. It translates to CASSPQQGTEAFI.

DNA of the CDR3: TGTGCCAGCAGTGCCGGTTACTATGGCTACACCTTC. This encodes CASSAGYYGYTF. The V call is TRBV7-6, the J call TRBJ1-2; D is uncertain. V was clipped by 6 bases and J by 3 bases, with 8 bases between them. CDR3 length: 12 residues. CDR1 is SGHVS, CDR2 FNYEAQ, per germline.

This clonotype has just a few counts. The V and J genes are TRBV7-9 and TRBJ2-5; 8 bases match TRBD2. Looked up from germline, CDR1 is SEHNR and CDR2 is FQNEAQ (reference sequence). The V gene end was trimmed by 4 bases and the J gene end by 1 base; junction bases not matched to a gene: 20. This CDR3 is 20 amino acids long. CDR3 protein: CASSSPSRAIAGWLQETQYF. CDR3 DNA sequence: TGTGCCAGCAGCTCCCCCTCGAGAGCAATAGCGGGGTGGCTCCAAGAGACCCAGTACTTC.

This clonotype was found a few times. This chain uses TRBV7-2 with TRBJ1-1, with D maybe TRBD1 (5 bases). Germline V gives CDR1 SGHTA, CDR2 FQGNSA. Trimming left V 5 bases short and J 4 bases short, with 17 bases between. This CDR3 is 15 amino acids long. The CDR3 sequence is CASSQSWGGTTEAFF. Written as DNA, the CDR3 is TGTGCCAGCAGCCAGTCATGGGGGGGGACCACTGAAGCTTTCTTT.